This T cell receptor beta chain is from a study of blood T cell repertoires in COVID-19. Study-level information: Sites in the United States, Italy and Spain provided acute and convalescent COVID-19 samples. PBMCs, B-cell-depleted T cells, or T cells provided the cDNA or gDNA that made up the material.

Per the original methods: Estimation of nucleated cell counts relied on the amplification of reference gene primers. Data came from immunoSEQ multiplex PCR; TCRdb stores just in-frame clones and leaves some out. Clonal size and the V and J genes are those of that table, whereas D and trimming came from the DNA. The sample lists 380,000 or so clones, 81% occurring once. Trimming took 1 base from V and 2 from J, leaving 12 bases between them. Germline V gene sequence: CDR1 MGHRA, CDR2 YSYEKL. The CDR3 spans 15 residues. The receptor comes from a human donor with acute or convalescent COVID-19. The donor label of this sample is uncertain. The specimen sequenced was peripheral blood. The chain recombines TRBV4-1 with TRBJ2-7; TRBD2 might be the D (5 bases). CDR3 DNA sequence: TGCGCCAGCAGCCAAGGAGCGCCGGGAACCTACGAGCAGTACTTC. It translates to CASSQGAPGTYEQYF.